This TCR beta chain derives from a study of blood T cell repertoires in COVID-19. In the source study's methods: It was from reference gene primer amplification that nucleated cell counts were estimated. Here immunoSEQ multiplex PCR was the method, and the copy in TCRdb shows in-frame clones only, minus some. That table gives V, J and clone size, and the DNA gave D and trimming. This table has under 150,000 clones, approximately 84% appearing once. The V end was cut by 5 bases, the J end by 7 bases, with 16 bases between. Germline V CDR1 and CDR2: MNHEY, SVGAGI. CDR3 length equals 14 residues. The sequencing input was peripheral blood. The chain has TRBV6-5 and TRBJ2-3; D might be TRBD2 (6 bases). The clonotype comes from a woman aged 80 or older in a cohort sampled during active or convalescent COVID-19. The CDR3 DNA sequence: TGTGCCAGCAGTAACCGGGACTCCCGTCATACGCAGTATTTT. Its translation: CASSNRDSRHTQYF.